This note documents a single TCR beta chain sequence. What antigen it recognizes has not been identified. Nothing much larger sits one base from this clone, and base qualities are not available. This sample was included in a study of OX40 agonist ivuxolimab in advanced cancers. Background on the whole study: Ivuxolimab was a fully human IgG2 agonistic monoclonal antibody targeting the costimulatory receptor OX40 (CD134). Intravenous ivuxolimab was administered to patients every 2 weeks at six dose levels: 0.01, 0.1, 0.3, 1.5, 3 and 10 mg/kg. Of the approximately 50 patients in dose escalation, about 20 had hepatocellular carcinoma, about 15 had melanoma, 9 had renal cell carcinoma and 9 had head and neck cancer. A male proportion of approximately 83% and a mean age of approximately 61 years, ranging from roughly 20 to 80, were recorded for the dose-escalation cohort. Prior anti-PD-1, anti-PD-L1 or anti-CTLA-4 therapy was permitted, and about two fifths of dose-escalation patients had received checkpoint inhibitors. Partial responses occurred in three dose-escalation patients: two with cutaneous melanoma and one with hepatocellular carcinoma. The purpose of peripheral TCRbeta sequencing was to test whether ivuxolimab changed TCR sequence diversity and led to clonal T-cell expansion. The paper reports the monotherapy dose-escalation portion (N = 52 patients) of the phase I ivuxolimab trial. Beyond this particular receptor, the publication reports: After ivuxolimab, more expanded clones were found on average in CD8+ T cells than in CD4+ T cells. Antigen specificity was not determined for the clonally expanded peripheral T cells. Low levels of normalized T-cell clonal expansion were also seen in some patients who did not respond. Clonal expansion of both CD4+ and CD8+ blood T cells was observed from baseline to week 6 at doses 0.1 to 3.0 mg/kg. Partial responders in the 0.1-3.0 mg/kg groups had among the lowest normalized peripheral clonal expansion, especially among CD8+ T cells.

Genomic DNA was extracted from sorted cells for sequencing of the TCRbeta CDR3 region. The immunoSEQ Assay was used to sequence the TCRbeta CDR3 regions. TCRdb carries this immuneACCESS record with in-frame sequences only. Its versions omit some clonotypes, under half of them owing to an unresolved V gene in the studies checked, with the rest unexplained. The sample has around 68,000 clones on record, about 91% of them singletons. The top ten constitute 0.85% to 1.2% of the sample. Inclusive of the bounding cysteine and phenylalanine, the CDR3 is 14 residues long. The read is trimmed to its CDR3 DNA, 42 bases read in frame from base 1. Via the germline V gene, CDR1 is SGHRS and CDR2 YFSETQ. V loses 4 bases at its end and J loses 6 bases; junction bases beyond the gene matches: 8. The trial excluded patients who had a history of autoimmune disease or were on systemic immunosuppression. Peripheral blood for TCR sequencing was drawn from every dose cohort at baseline, at cycle 4 day 1 and at cycle 7 day 1. Samples came from an open-label, multicenter, first-in-human phase I dose-escalation trial of ivuxolimab. Adults with locally advanced or metastatic head and neck squamous cell, hepatocellular, melanoma or renal cell carcinoma were enrolled in the trial. Before TCR sequencing, CD4+ T cells and CD8+ T cells from peripheral blood were sorted into separate populations.

The receptor comes from an adult with an advanced solid tumor such as melanoma, head and neck, liver or kidney cancer. The sample consisted of CD4+ or CD8+ T cells sorted from blood, taken in a trial of the OX40 agonist ivuxolimab. This sequence uses TRBV5-1 and TRBJ1-2, with 8 bases aligning to TRBD1. The CDR3 has the sequence CASSARQGPDGYTF. The nucleotide sequence is given as TGCGCCAGCAGCGCCCGACAGGGGCCTGATGGCTACACCTTC.